This TCR beta chain was obtained from a study of blood T cell repertoires in COVID-19. At the level of the study: Researchers got acute and convalescent COVID-19 samples from the United States, Italy and Spain. PBMCs, B-cell-depleted T cells, or T cells were the source of the cDNA or gDNA that made up the material.

This clone came up a few times. Original methodology: It was from reference gene primer amplification that nucleated cell counts were estimated. Some clones are missing from TCRdb's copy, which holds only in-frame ones; the method was immunoSEQ multiplex PCR. V and J calls and clone size follow that table, whereas D and trimming were derived from the DNA. This sample yields fewer than 150,000 clones, of which 75% to 85% are seen a single time; around 18% belongs to the top ten. The TCR sequence derives from a man older than 75 with acute or convalescent COVID-19. The material sequenced was peripheral blood.

CDR3 bases: TGTGCCGCGGGCGGGGTTTACAATCAGCCCCAGCATTTT. Amino acids: CAAGGVYNQPQHF. The chain couples TRBV19 to TRBJ1-5; D is unresolved. CDR1 is LNHDA and CDR2 is SQIVND in the germline V gene (reference sequence). V shed 11 bases and J shed 3 bases, with 14 bases lying between them. CDR3 length: 13 amino acids.